The next 20 T cell receptor beta chains were all read from a single sample in a study of blood T cell repertoires in COVID-19. The protocol was immunoSEQ multiplex PCR, while the TCRdb copy is restricted to in-frame clones and leaves out a portion. Among 200,000 to 250,000 clones listed, 83% were seen once. Sequencing used peripheral blood. These receptors came from a woman in her 50s with acute or convalescent COVID-19.

In DNA, the CDR3 is TGTGCCAGCAGCCAAACAGATTTCTACGAGCAGTACTTC. As protein: CASSQTDFYEQYF. This rearrangement joins TRBV6-5 to TRBJ2-7; D ambiguous. The CDR3 totals 13 residues. CDR1 and CDR2 from the germline V gene are MNHEY and SVGAGI. Trimming pared 6 bases from V and 3 bases from J, leaving 12 bases between.

This clone was recorded once. The J gene is TRBJ2-7, the V gene TRBV7-9; TRBD1 might be the D (6 bases). The CDR3 contains 15 residues. Germline loops: CDR1 SEHNR, CDR2 FQNEAQ (reference sequence). Trimming left V 5 bases short and J 0 bases short, with 14 bases between. The CDR3 DNA is TGTGCCAGCAGCCAATACAGGGCCAACTCCTACGAGCAGTACTTC. Residues: CASSQYRANSYEQYF.

The chain is built from TRBV24-1 and TRBJ2-3, with TRBD2 matching over 12 bases. Germline assignment: CDR1 KGHDR and CDR2 SFDVKD. The CDR3 covers 17 residues. Trimming removed 4 bases from V and 4 bases from J; junction bases left unmatched: 8. The chain's CDR3 is CATSDTGLAGIADTQYF. The CDR3, as DNA: TGTGCCACCAGTGACACCGGACTAGCGGGAATCGCAGATACGCAGTATTTT.

This chain connects TRBV12-3 or TRBV12-4 to TRBJ2-1; maybe TRBD2 (5 bases). Trimming pared 3 bases from V and 10 bases from J, leaving 10 bases between. This CDR3 comprises 12 residues. The CDR3 nucleotides read TGTGCCAGCAGTTTGGGAGTGGGGGAGCAGTTCTTC. As protein: CASSLGVGEQFF.

The chain couples TRBV30 to TRBJ2-5; D call uncertain. The CDR3 covers 13 residues. The V end lost 3 bases, the J end lost 5 bases, and 13 bases lay between the germline ends. Germline CDR1 GTSNPN, CDR2 SVGIG (reference sequence). Here the CDR3 DNA reads TGTGCCTGGAGCCTGTGGCCAACGGAGACCCAGTACTTC. Translated: CAWSLWPTETQYF.

The genes are TRBV14 and TRBJ1-2, with D maybe TRBD1 (5 bases). This CDR3 spans 14 amino acids. Trimming cost V 2 bases and J 8 bases, with 15 bases left between them. Per germline, CDR1 SGHDN and CDR2 FVKESK. The CDR3 DNA follows: TGTGCCAGCAGCCAAACCCGCCGGGGGAGCGGCTACACCTTC. This sequence encodes CASSQTRRGSGYTF.

The chain recombines TRBV28 with TRBJ1-6, with D possibly being TRBD1 (6 bases). The CDR3 has 14 amino acids. Germline CDR1 and CDR2: MDHEN and SYDVKM. V was pared by 6 bases and J by 11 bases, with 17 bases between. In DNA form, the CDR3 reads TGTGCCAGCAGATTTGGACAGCCATCAACACCCCTCCACTTT. It codes for CASRFGQPSTPLHF.

This chain links TRBV5-1 with TRBJ2-2, with a tentative D call TRBD1 (5 bases). Trimming left V 0 bases short and J 5 bases short, with 5 bases between. Germline CDR1 is SGHRS and CDR2 is YFSETQ. This CDR3 comprises 13 residues. The CDR3 loop reads CASSLEGTGELFF. CDR3 DNA sequence: TGCGCCAGCAGCTTGGAGGGGACCGGGGAGCTGTTTTTT. Full variable domain (outside the CDR3, taken from reference TRBV5-1 and TRBJ2-2): KAGVTQTPRYLIKTRGQQVTLSCSPISGHRSVSWYQQTPGQGLQFLFEYFSETQRNKGNFPGRFSGRQFSNSRSEMNVSTLELGDSALYLCASSLEGTGELFFGEGSRLTVL.

Of note for this clone: The same CDR3 also results from other DNA sequences found in this sample. In DNA form, the CDR3 reads TGTGCCAGCAGTGAACAGGGGGCTGACACTGAAGCTTTCTTT. Amino acid sequence: CASSEQGADTEAFF. The rearrangement links TRBV6-1 to TRBJ1-1, with 8 bases that match TRBD1. With 2 bases clipped from V and 3 bases from J, the junction kept 2 bases outside the gene matches. The CDR3 is 14 residues long. Germline assignment: CDR1 MNHNS and CDR2 SASEGT.

The gene calls are TRBV9 and TRBJ2-5, with TRBD2 matching over 7 bases. The CDR3 has 13 residues. Germline lookup yields CDR1 SGDLS and CDR2 YYNGEE. V dropped 7 bases and J dropped 5; count of bases not matched to a gene: 8. The CDR3 DNA reads TGTGCCAGCGCGTCACTGGGGGGGGAGACCCAGTACTTC. Translation: CASASLGGETQYF.

The chain has TRBV18 and TRBJ2-1; D not certain. V dropped 3 bases and J dropped 5 bases, with 14 bases sitting between them. CDR1 is KGHSH, CDR2 LQKENI, per germline. The CDR3 has 15 residues. CDR3 nucleotides: TGTGCCAGCTCACCGGAGCGACCCCCTAACAATGAGCAGTTCTTC. Residues: CASSPERPPNNEQFF.

The V gene is TRBV28, the J gene TRBJ1-2; 8 nucleotides line up with TRBD1. Germline CDR1 MDHEN, CDR2 SYDVKM. V lost 5 bases to trimming and J lost 4 bases; unmatched junction nucleotides: 6. This CDR3 comprises 14 residues. The CDR3 spells CASSRPRGPYGYTF. For the CDR3, the DNA is TGTGCCAGCAGTCGACCCAGGGGGCCCTATGGCTACACCTTC.

The J gene is TRBJ1-2, the V gene TRBV28; D ambiguous. This CDR3 region has 12 residues. Germline V gene lookup returns CDR1 MDHEN and CDR2 SYDVKM. Trimming removed 2 bases from V and 6 bases from J, with 7 bases in between. The DNA for the CDR3 is TGTGCCAGCAGTTTACAGGTAGATGGCTACACCTTC. Its protein is CASSLQVDGYTF.

This clone was observed a few times. Other nucleotide sequences in the sample specify the same CDR3. The rearrangement links TRBV4-2 to TRBJ2-2; TRBD1 agrees at 7 bases. CDR3 length: 16 amino acids. Germline V gives CDR1 LGHNA, CDR2 YNFKEQ. The V segment lost 0 bases and the J segment 9 bases; nucleotides outside the gene matches: 10. The CDR3 sequence is CASSQDRGTGDRELFF. In DNA, the CDR3 is TGTGCCAGCAGCCAAGATCGAGGAACAGGGGACCGGGAGCTGTTTTTT.

V and J are TRBV13 and TRBJ2-7; a possible D gene is TRBD2 (6 bases). The CDR3 is 11 amino acids. Germline V CDR1 and CDR2: PRHDT, FYEKMQ (reference sequence). V was shortened by 2 bases and J by 7 bases, with 6 bases between the two germline ends. CDR3 residues: CASSLSGEQYF. In DNA form, the CDR3 reads TGTGCCAGCAGCTTAAGCGGGGAGCAGTACTTC. Full variable domain (remainder filled in from reference TRBV13 and TRBJ2-7): AAGVIQSPRHLIKEKRETATLKCYPIPRHDTVYWYQQGPGQDPQFLISFYEKMQSDKGSIPDRFSAQQFSDYHSELNMSSLELGDSALYFCASSLSGEQYFGPGTRLTVT.

The genes are TRBV19 and TRBJ1-5; D may be TRBD1 (6 bases). CDR3 size: 16 residues. The germline V and J ends were trimmed by 3 bases and 3 bases, with 15 bases remaining between them. Germline-derived CDR1 and CDR2 are LNHDA and SQIVND (reference sequence). Written as DNA, the CDR3 is TGTGCCAGTAGTATCCTAGGGGGGGGGTCCAATCAGCCCCAGCATTTT. Protein product: CASSILGGGSNQPQHF.

V gene TRBV3-1 (or the pseudogene TRBV3-2) combines with J gene TRBJ1-1, with 7 bases that match TRBD1. The CDR3 covers 15 residues. Germline CDR1 is LGHDT and CDR2 is YNNKEL (reference sequence). V shed 4 bases and J 2 bases; nucleotides not matched to a gene: 7. In DNA form, the CDR3 reads TGTGCCAGCAGCCTGCCGGGACAGACAAACACTGAAGCTTTCTTT. This translates into CASSLPGQTNTEAFF.

The V and J genes are TRBV7-9 and TRBJ2-5; the D is unclear. Trimming cost V 4 bases and J 5 bases, with 5 bases left between them. The germline CDR1 and CDR2 sequences are SEHNR and FQNEAQ (reference sequence). The CDR3 has 11 residues. In DNA form, the CDR3 reads TGTGCCAGCAGCTCCATTGAGACCCAGTACTTC. Amino acid sequence: CASSSIETQYF.

The chain employs TRBV9 and TRBJ2-1; TRBD1 agrees at 8 bases. CDR1 SGDLS and CDR2 YYNGEE come from the germline V gene. J was trimmed by 3 bases and V by 1 base; bases with no gene match: 3. The CDR3 length is 15 residues. CDR3 protein: CASSVSGGFYNEQFF. The CDR3 DNA reads TGTGCCAGCAGCGTATCAGGGGGCTTCTACAATGAGCAGTTCTTC. The whole variable domain, remainder taken from reference TRBV9 and TRBJ2-1, is DSGVTQTPKHLITATGQRVTLRCSPRSGDLSVYWYQQSLDQGLQFLIQYYNGEERAKGNILERFSAQQFPDLHSELNLSSLELGDSALYFCASSVSGGFYNEQFFGPGTRLTVL.

This sequence joins TRBV30 and TRBJ2-5; 9 bases agree with TRBD2. V was clipped by 2 bases and J by 1 base; unmatched bases: 5. Per the germline V gene, CDR1 is GTSNPN and CDR2 is SVGIG (reference sequence). The CDR3 extends over 15 amino acids. CDR3 sequence: CAWSHGRGGQETQYF. The CDR3 DNA is TGTGCCTGGAGTCACGGGCGGGGGGGCCAAGAGACCCAGTACTTC. Drawing the rest from reference TRBV30 and TRBJ2-5, the complete variable domain is SQTIHQWPATLVQPVGSPLSLECTVEGTSNPNLYWYRQAAGRGLQLLFYSVGIGQISSEVPQNLSASRPQDRQFILSSKKLLLSDSGFYLCAWSHGRGGQETQYFGPGTRLLVL.